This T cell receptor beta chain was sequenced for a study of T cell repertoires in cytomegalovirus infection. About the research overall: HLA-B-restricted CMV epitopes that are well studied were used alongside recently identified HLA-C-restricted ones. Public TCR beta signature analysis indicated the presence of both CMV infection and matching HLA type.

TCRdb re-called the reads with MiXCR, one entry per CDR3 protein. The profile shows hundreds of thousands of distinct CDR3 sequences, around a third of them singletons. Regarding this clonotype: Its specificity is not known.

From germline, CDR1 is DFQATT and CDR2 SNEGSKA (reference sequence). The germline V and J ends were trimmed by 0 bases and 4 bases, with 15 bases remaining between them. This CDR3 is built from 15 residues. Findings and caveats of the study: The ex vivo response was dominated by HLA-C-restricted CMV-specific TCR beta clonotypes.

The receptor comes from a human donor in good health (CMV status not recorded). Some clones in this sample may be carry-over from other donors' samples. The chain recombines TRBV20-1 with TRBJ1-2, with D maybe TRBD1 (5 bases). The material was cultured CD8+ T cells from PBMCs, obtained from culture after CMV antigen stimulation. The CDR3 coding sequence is TGCAGTGCTAGAGATCGGGGGATCTATAGCTATGGCTACACCTTC. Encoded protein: CSARDRGIYSYGYTF.